This T cell receptor (beta chain) appears in the sequencing data of a study of Ad26.COV2.S vaccination and SARS-CoV-2 variants. Study-wide points: Vaccinees showed greater spike-specific TCR breadth than placebo recipients. Vaccinated and placebo-treated recipients had similar non-spike TCR breadth. Possible underestimation of total T cell responses by the TCR breadth and depth analyses was noted.

The CDR3 spans 14 residues. The germline V and J ends were trimmed by 7 bases and 5 bases, with 15 bases remaining between them. Germline V gives CDR1 MNHEY, CDR2 SVGEGT. Method: immunoSEQ multiplex PCR; TCRdb's copy keeps in-frame clones and lacks some. This table holds more than 150,000 clones, 87% found once. To note about this clone: What it binds is unknown.

Sequencing was performed on peripheral blood, taken after recovery from COVID-19. This TCR came from a human donor who had recovered from COVID-19. The V call is TRBV6-2 or TRBV6-3, the J call TRBJ2-1; maybe TRBD1 (5 bases). The CDR3 loop reads CASTPNRLNNEQFF. The CDR3 region has the DNA TGTGCCAGCACCCCGAACAGGCTAAACAATGAGCAGTTCTTC.